These 7 T cell receptor beta chains were all obtained from the same sample, sequenced in a study of a mutant IDH1 vaccine in newly diagnosed glioma. The repertoire was sequenced with immunoSEQ multiplex PCR; TCRdb's copy has only in-frame clones and lacks some. The sample shows approximately 70,000 clones, 79% of them seen only once. Noted time point: baseline, week 1 (first vaccination visit). Treatment denoted: pre-vaccination baseline after standard-of-care therapy. The sample consisted of PBMCs, taken from a glioma patient treated with radiotherapy, temozolomide or both. Receptors originate from a man aged 45 to 65 with glioma.

The gene calls are TRBV5-4 and TRBJ2-4; D remains unclear. The germline V gene encodes CDR1 SGHNT and CDR2 YYREEE (reference sequence). This CDR3 contains 11 residues. Trimming pared 1 base from V and 6 bases from J, leaving 2 bases between. This chain's CDR3 is CASSLRNIQYF. DNA for the CDR3: TGTGCCAGCAGCTTGAGAAACATTCAGTACTTC.

This clone was observed once. The rearrangement joins TRBV6-6 to TRBJ2-1, with 10 bases aligning to TRBD2. V lost 4 bases to trimming and J lost 4 bases; unmatched junction nucleotides: 1. The germline V gene has CDR1 MNHNY and CDR2 SVGAGI (reference sequence). The CDR3 sequence is 14 residues long. CDR3 nucleotide sequence: TGTGCCAGCAGTTCTAGCGGGGGATACAATGAGCAGTTCTTC. Its translation: CASSSSGGYNEQFF.

This clone showed up just a few times. The chain joins TRBV18 to TRBJ1-1; 9 bases fit TRBD1. The CDR3 loop spans 14 amino acids. Trimming cost V 2 bases and J 5 bases; bases outside gene matches: 3. The germline V gene has CDR1 KGHSH and CDR2 LQKENI. The CDR3 nucleotides read TGTGCCAGCTCACCAGAGACAGGGGGGACTGAAGCTTTCTTT. Translated: CASSPETGGTEAFF.

This chain uses TRBV19 with TRBJ1-4; a weak D match, TRBD1 (6 bases). Between the trimmed V and J ends, which lost 7 bases and 8 bases, there was a span of 20 bases. This CDR3 has 15 amino acids. Germline V gene sequence: CDR1 LNHDA, CDR2 SQIVND (reference sequence). The CDR3 loop reads CASTPRGTPEEKLFF. The CDR3 DNA reads as TGTGCCAGTACTCCCCGGGGGACACCTGAGGAAAAACTGTTTTTT.

The chain uses TRBV15 and TRBJ2-1; weak D call: TRBD1 (6 bases). CDR1 LNHNV and CDR2 YYDKDF come from the germline V gene (reference sequence). The CDR3 is 16 amino acids. V was cut by 0 bases and J by 4 bases, with 13 bases left in between. CDR3 region: CATSREAQGSYNEQFF. The CDR3 DNA follows: TGTGCCACCAGCAGAGAGGCACAGGGTTCGTACAATGAGCAGTTCTTC.

This clone was recorded a few times. The gene calls are TRBV27 and TRBJ1-4; D unresolved. V lost 5 bases to trimming and J lost 4 bases, with 11 bases between them. Germline V gene lookup returns CDR1 MNHEY and CDR2 SMNVEV (reference sequence). The CDR3 is 14 amino acids. CDR3 protein: CASSLTRDNEKLFF. CDR3 DNA: TGTGCCAGCAGTCTCACACGAGATAATGAAAAACTGTTTTTT.

The chain couples TRBV7-6 to TRBJ1-5; 7 nucleotides agree with TRBD1. CDR1 SGHVS and CDR2 FNYEAQ come from the germline V gene. Trimming removed 5 bases from V and 3 bases from J; junction bases left unmatched: 4. This CDR3 is 14 amino acids long. CDR3 sequence (DNA): TGTGCCAGCAGCCCAGGACAGGTCAATCAGCCCCAGCATTTT. Residues: CASSPGQVNQPQHF.